This record covers a single T cell receptor beta chain. This specimen comes from a study of blood T cell repertoires in COVID-19. On the study more broadly: Spain, Italy and the United States supplied samples that represented acute and convalescent COVID-19.

Individuals aged roughly 18 to 90 years were recruited from around 22 US areas. Exposed volunteers were people who met a COVID-19 case within 2 weeks before study entry. Assay: immunoSEQ multiplex PCR; the TCRdb copy retains only in-frame clones and omits some. The table lists 300,000 to 450,000 clones, roughly 86% of them singletons. V lost 0 bases, J lost 5 bases, and 15 bases lay in between. Per germline, CDR1 SGHTS and CDR2 YDEGEE. The CDR3 length is 15 residues. The V call is TRBV5-8, the J call TRBJ2-7; tentatively, D is TRBD1 (5 bases). Specimen: PBMCs or T cells enriched from blood (not recorded which). This clonotype was sampled from a woman in her thirties who had been exposed to COVID-19. The DNA for the CDR3 is TGTGCCAGCAGCTTGGCCGAGGTAGGGGTCCACGAGCAGTACTTC. Translation gives CASSLAEVGVHEQYF.